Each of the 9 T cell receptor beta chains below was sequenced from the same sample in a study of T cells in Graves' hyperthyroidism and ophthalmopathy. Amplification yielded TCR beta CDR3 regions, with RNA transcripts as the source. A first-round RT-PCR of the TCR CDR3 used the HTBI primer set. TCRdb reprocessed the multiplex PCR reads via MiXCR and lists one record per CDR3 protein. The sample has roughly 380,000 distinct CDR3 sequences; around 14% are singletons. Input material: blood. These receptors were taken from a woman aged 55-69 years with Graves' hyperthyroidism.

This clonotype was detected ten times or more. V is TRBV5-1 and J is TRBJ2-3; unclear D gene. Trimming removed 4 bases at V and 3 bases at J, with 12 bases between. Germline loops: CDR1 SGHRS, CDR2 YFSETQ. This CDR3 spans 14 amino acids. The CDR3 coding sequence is TGCGCCAGCAGCCCCCCAACGGATACAGATACGCAGTATTTT. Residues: CASSPPTDTDTQYF.

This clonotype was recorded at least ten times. CDR3 amino acids: CASSFGGGGTEAFF. The CDR3, as DNA: TGTGCCAGCAGTTTTGGGGGGGGCGGCACTGAAGCTTTCTTT. This sequence joins TRBV12-3 or TRBV12-4 and TRBJ1-1; possible D gene TRBD1, 6 bases. With 3 bases removed from V and 4 bases from J, the gap between germline ends came to 12 bases. This CDR3 is 14 amino acids long.

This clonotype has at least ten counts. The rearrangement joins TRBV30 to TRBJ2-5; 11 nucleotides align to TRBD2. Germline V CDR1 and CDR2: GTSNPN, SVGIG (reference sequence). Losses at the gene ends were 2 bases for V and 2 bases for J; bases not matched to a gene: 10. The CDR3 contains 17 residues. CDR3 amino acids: CAWSTTARTSGQETQYF. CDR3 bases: TGTGCCTGGAGTACTACTGCCAGGACTAGCGGGCAAGAGACCCAGTACTTC.

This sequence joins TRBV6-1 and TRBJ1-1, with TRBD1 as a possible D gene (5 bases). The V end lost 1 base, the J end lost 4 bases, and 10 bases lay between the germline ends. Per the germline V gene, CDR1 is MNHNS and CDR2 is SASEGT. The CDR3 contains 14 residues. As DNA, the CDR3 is TGTGCCAGCAGTGAAGTTAGTGGGGGCACTGAAGCTTTCTTT. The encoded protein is CASSEVSGGTEAFF.

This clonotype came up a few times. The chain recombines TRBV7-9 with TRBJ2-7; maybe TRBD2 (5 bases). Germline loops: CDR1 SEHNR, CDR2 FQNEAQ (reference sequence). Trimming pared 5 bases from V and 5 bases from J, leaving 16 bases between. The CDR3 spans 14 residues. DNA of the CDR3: TGTGCCAGCAGCCGTTCCCGGCGGGTGGACGAGCAGTACTTC. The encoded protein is CASSRSRRVDEQYF.

CDR3 sequence (DNA): TGTGCCAGCAGTCCCGCCGGGAAACTATCCACCTATAATTCACCCCTCCACTTT. Translating it yields CASSPAGKLSTYNSPLHF. The chain combines TRBV27 with TRBJ1-6; D ambiguous. The germline V gene has CDR1 MNHEY and CDR2 SMNVEV (reference sequence). The V gene lost 5 bases and the J gene lost 2 bases, with 19 bases spanning the gap. The CDR3 length is 18 residues.

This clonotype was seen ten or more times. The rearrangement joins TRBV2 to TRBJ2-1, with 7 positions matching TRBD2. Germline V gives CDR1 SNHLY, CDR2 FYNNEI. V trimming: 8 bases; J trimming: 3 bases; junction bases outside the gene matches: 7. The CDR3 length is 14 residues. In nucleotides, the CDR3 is TGTGCCAGCCACGATCGGGAGGTCTACAATGAGCAGTTCTTC. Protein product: CASHDREVYNEQFF. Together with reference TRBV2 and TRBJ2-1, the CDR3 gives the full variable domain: EPEVTQTPSHQVTQMGQEVILRCVPISNHLYFYWYRQILGQKVEFLVSFYNNEISEKSEIFDDQFSVERPDGSNFTLKIRSTKLEDSAMYFCASHDREVYNEQFFGPGTRLTVL.

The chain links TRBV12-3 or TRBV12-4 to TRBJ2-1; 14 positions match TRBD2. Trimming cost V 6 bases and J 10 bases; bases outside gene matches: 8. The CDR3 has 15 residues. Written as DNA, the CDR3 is TGTGCCAGCAGCCGGGGACTAGCGGGAGATCAAGAGCAGTTCTTC. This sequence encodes CASSRGLAGDQEQFF.

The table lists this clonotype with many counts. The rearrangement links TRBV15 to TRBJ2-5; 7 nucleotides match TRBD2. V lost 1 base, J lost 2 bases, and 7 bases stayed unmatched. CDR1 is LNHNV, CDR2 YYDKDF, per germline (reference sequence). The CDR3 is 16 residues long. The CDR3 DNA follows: TGTGCCACCAGCAGAGTGTACGGGAGGCCTCAAGAGACCCAGTACTTC. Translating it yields CATSRVYGRPQETQYF. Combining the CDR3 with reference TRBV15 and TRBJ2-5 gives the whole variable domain DAMVIQNPRYQVTQFGKPVTLSCSQTLNHNVMYWYQQKSSQAPKLLFHYYDKDFNNEADTPDNFQSRRPNTSFCFLDIRSPGLGDTAMYLCATSRVYGRPQETQYFGPGTRLLVL.